The rows below give T cell receptor beta chains drawn from one sample of a study of blood T cell repertoires in COVID-19. Sequenced by immunoSEQ multiplex PCR; TCRdb stores in-frame clones only, minus some. The table includes 150,000 to 200,000 clones, approximately 84% detected once. Material: peripheral blood. The source is a human donor with acute or convalescent COVID-19. The donor label of this sample is uncertain. Each CDR3 is given with its conserved first and last residue. D genes are given only for firm matches. The listing skips clone size in some rows; elsewhere it reads once, few, many or a size class.

TRBJ1-4,-,-,TRBV19,16,CASSRRIGQGNEKLFF
TRBJ2-3,TRBD1,-,TRBV7-2,15,CASSLTGGRTDTQYF
TRBJ2-1,TRBD1,-,TRBV7-7,14,CASSLAFSGGEQFF
TRBJ1-5,-,-,TRBV4-1,14,CASSPGYSNQPQHF
TRBJ1-1,TRBD1,-,TRBV3-1/TRBV3-2,14,CASSQDRVGTEAFF
TRBJ2-5,TRBD1,-,TRBV30,13,CAWITGGLETQYF
TRBJ1-2,-,-,TRBV29-1,12,CSVDRGSYGYTF
TRBJ2-2,-,-,TRBV10-3,15,CAISVAGVSTGELFF
TRBJ2-3,-,-,TRBV29-1,13,CSVDKTGTDTQYF
TRBJ1-5,-,-,TRBV7-2,14,CASSLGAGMQPQHF
TRBJ1-3,-,-,TRBV10-1,14,CASSEFRGGNTIYF
TRBJ2-2,TRBD1,-,TRBV7-2,19,CASSLVRGWQGADTGELFF
TRBJ1-5,-,-,TRBV5-1,15,CASSLTAMGDQPQHF
TRBJ1-1,-,-,TRBV6-6,14,CASRLGGEKAEAFF
TRBJ2-1,TRBD2,once,TRBV30,14,CACPRTSGGGEQFF
TRBJ1-1,-,-,TRBV4-1,15,CASSPTMGRNTEAFF
TRBJ2-7,TRBD2,-,TRBV28,17,CASSSPGLAGGGYEQYF
TRBJ2-1,-,-,TRBV9,15,CASSVNALTYNEQFF
TRBJ1-2,-,-,TRBV28,14,CASSTIGENYGYTF
TRBJ1-2,-,-,TRBV7-2,14,CASSFPLQGGGYTF